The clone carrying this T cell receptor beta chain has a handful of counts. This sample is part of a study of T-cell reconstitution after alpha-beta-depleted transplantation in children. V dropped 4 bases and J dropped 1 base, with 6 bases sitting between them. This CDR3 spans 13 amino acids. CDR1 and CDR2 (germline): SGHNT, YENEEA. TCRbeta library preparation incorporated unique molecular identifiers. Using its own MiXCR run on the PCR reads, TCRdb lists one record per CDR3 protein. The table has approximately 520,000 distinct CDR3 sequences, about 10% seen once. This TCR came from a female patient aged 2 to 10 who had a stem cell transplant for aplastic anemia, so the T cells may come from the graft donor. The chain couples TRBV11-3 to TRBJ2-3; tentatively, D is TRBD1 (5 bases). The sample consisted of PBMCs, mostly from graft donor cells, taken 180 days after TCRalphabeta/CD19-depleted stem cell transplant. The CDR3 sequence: CASSSTGTDTQYF. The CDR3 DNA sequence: TGTGCCAGCAGCTCGACAGGCACAGATACGCAGTATTTT.